The 8 T cell receptor beta chains below were found in one sample sequenced in a study of cytomegalovirus exposure and HLA in healthy donors. Assay used: immunoSEQ multiplex PCR; TCRdb lists only in-frame clones, some missing. This sample carries about 400,000 clones, 86% of them seen once, and the ten largest clones take roughly 0.83%. The sequencing input was PBMCs. Receptor source: a young woman in good health and CMV-seronegative.

The chain has TRBV27 and TRBJ2-2, with 11 positions matching TRBD2. Germline V CDR1 and CDR2: MNHEY, SMNVEV (reference sequence). Germline trimming cut 4 bases from V and 5 bases from J; bases unmatched to any gene: 6. This CDR3 is 16 amino acids long. The CDR3 DNA sequence: TGTGCCAGCAGTTCGGGACTAGCGGCCGTTACCGGGGAGCTGTTTTTT. It codes for CASSSGLAAVTGELFF.

The chain combines TRBV28 with TRBJ2-2, with 8 bases lining up with TRBD2. CDR3 length equals 16 residues. V lost 5 bases and J lost 4; bases outside the gene matches: 9. Germline CDR1 MDHEN, CDR2 SYDVKM. The CDR3 bases are TGTGCCAGCAGTCCTAGCGGGTTGAACCCCACCGGGGAGCTGTTTTTT. Amino acid sequence: CASSPSGLNPTGELFF.

The chain joins TRBV2 to TRBJ2-5; D may be TRBD2 (7 bases). Germline loops: CDR1 SNHLY, CDR2 FYNNEI. V was trimmed by 8 bases and J by 5 bases, leaving 15 bases between them. The CDR3 is 13 residues long. Written as DNA, the CDR3 is TGTGCCAGCCGAGGGGGGGCGGGGGAGACCCAGTACTTC. Protein product: CASRGGAGETQYF.

Within the sample, this clone is medium-sized (0.01 to 0.1%). The chain links TRBV2 to TRBJ2-3, with TRBD2 identical over 7 bases. The CDR3 contains 14 residues. J was trimmed by 2 bases and V by 7 bases; bases with no gene match: 6. Germline-derived CDR1 and CDR2 are SNHLY and FYNNEI. Here the CDR3 reads CASKRDYTTDTQYF. In DNA, the CDR3 is TGTGCCAGCAAACGGGACTACACCACAGATACGCAGTATTTT. The variable domain in full, with the rest retrieved from reference TRBV2 and TRBJ2-3, is EPEVTQTPSHQVTQMGQEVILRCVPISNHLYFYWYRQILGQKVEFLVSFYNNEISEKSEIFDDQFSVERPDGSNFTLKIRSTKLEDSAMYFCASKRDYTTDTQYFGPGTRLTVL.

In this sample, this clone turned up once. The chain couples TRBV28 to TRBJ1-2, with a possible D match to TRBD1 (5 bases). Between the trimmed V and J ends, which lost 1 base and 7 bases, there was a span of 16 bases. Germline CDR1 and CDR2: MDHEN and SYDVKM. The CDR3 runs 15 residues. DNA for the CDR3: TGTGCCAGCAGTTTATCCGACAGCCTGGGTAGTGGCTACACCTTC. It codes for CASSLSDSLGSGYTF.

This clone was detected once. V gene TRBV11-2 combines with J gene TRBJ2-4; 14 nucleotides match TRBD2. This CDR3 comprises 16 residues. CDR1 and CDR2 (germline): SGHAT, FQNNGV. V dropped 5 bases and J dropped 9; count of bases not matched to a gene: 9. The CDR3 bases are TGTGCCAGCAGCCGGGGACTAGCGGGAGAGGCCGGCATTCAGTACTTC. Its protein is CASSRGLAGEAGIQYF.

This rearrangement joins TRBV4-2 to TRBJ2-7; 13 nucleotides agree with TRBD2. CDR3 length: 18 residues. Trimming took 0 bases from V and 5 from J; bases not matched to a gene: 10. In germline, CDR1 is LGHNA, CDR2 YNFKEQ. CDR3 protein: CASSQDPRLAGGLHEQYF. DNA for the CDR3: TGTGCCAGCAGCCAAGATCCCAGACTAGCGGGAGGACTTCACGAGCAGTACTTC.

The rearrangement links TRBV7-9 to TRBJ1-1, with D unclear. The germline V gene encodes CDR1 SEHNR and CDR2 FQNEAQ (reference sequence). The CDR3 is made up of 16 amino acids. Trimming took 1 base from V and 6 from J, leaving 18 bases between them. The CDR3 sequence: CASSLEVPVPGAEAFF. The CDR3 DNA reads TGTGCCAGCAGCTTAGAGGTTCCGGTTCCCGGGGCTGAAGCTTTCTTT.